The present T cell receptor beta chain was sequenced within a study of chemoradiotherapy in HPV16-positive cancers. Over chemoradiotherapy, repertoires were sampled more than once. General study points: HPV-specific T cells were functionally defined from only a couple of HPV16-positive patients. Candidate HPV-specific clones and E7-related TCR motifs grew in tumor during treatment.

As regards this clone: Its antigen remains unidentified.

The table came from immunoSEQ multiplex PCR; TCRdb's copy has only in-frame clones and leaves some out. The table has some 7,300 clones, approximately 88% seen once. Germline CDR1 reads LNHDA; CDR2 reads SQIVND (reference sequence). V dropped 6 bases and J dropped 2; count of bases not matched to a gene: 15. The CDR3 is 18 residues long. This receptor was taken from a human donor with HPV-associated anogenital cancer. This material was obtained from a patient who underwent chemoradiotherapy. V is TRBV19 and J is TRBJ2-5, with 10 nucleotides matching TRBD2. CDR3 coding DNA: TGTGCCAGTAGCCCTCGGTTAGCGGGAGGAGGGGGTCAAGAGACCCAGTACTTC. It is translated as CASSPRLAGGGGQETQYF.